A single sample is the source of the 22 T cell receptor beta chains below, sequenced in a study of shared clonotypes between healthy human individuals. Generated by immunoSEQ multiplex PCR, the TCRdb table keeps only in-frame clones and is missing some. The sample lists 550,000 to 700,000 clones, about 80% seen once, with roughly 2% in the top ten. The sequenced sample was memory CD4+ T cells sorted from blood. Subset: CD45RA-negative fraction. The receptor set was obtained from a woman in her 30s in good health.

CDR3 region: CASSIHGPRNYGYTF. The DNA for the CDR3 is TGTGCCAGCAGCATACACGGGCCAAGGAACTATGGCTACACCTTC. J is TRBJ1-2 and V is TRBV27; D is unresolved. The germline V and J ends were trimmed by 6 bases and 2 bases, with 16 bases remaining between them. CDR3 size: 15 residues. The V gene's germline CDR1 is MNHEY and CDR2 SMNVEV (reference sequence).

The chain has TRBV7-9 and TRBJ2-3; D gene uncertain. CDR1 and CDR2 from the germline V gene are SEHNR and FQNEAQ (reference sequence). The CDR3 loop spans 14 amino acids. Deletions cut 0 bases from V and 2 bases from J, with 6 bases between. The CDR3 loop reads CASSLAVATDTQYF. As DNA, the CDR3 is TGTGCCAGCAGCTTAGCCGTAGCCACAGATACGCAGTATTTT.

CDR3 amino acids: CASSPLSGTGTYNEQFF. CDR3 DNA sequence: TGTGCCAGCAGCCCCTTATCTGGGACAGGTACTTACAATGAGCAGTTCTTC. The rearrangement links TRBV7-6 to TRBJ2-1; 8 nucleotides align to TRBD1. The length of the CDR3 is 17 residues. Germline lookup yields CDR1 SGHVS and CDR2 FNYEAQ. Unmatched junction bases numbered 13, after V lost 5 bases and J lost 4 bases.

This clone has only one observation. This sequence joins TRBV5-6 and TRBJ2-5; 13 bases fit TRBD2. From germline, CDR1 is SGHDT and CDR2 YYEEEE. The CDR3 has 18 residues. After removal of 6 bases from V and 5 bases from J, the junction contained 16 bases not matched to a gene. The CDR3 loop reads CASTFTSGRALGFETQYF. The CDR3 DNA sequence: TGTGCCAGCACCTTCACTAGCGGGAGGGCCTTGGGGTTCGAGACCCAGTACTTC.

The gene calls are TRBV2 and TRBJ2-1; D ambiguous. The germline CDR1 and CDR2 sequences are SNHLY and FYNNEI. The CDR3 has 14 amino acids. Trimming removed 4 bases at V and 10 bases at J, with 17 bases between. The chain's CDR3 is CASSGAISFREQFF. CDR3 in DNA: TGTGCCAGCAGTGGAGCGATCTCCTTCAGAGAGCAGTTCTTC.

V and J are TRBV20-1 and TRBJ1-5; D unclear. Germline V lookup: CDR1 DFQATT, CDR2 SNEGSKA (reference sequence). The CDR3 loop spans 10 amino acids. With 5 bases removed from V and 6 bases from J, the gap between germline ends came to 5 bases. This CDR3 reads CSACCQPQHF. CDR3 DNA sequence: TGCAGTGCTTGTTGTCAGCCCCAGCATTTT.

The chain carries TRBV5-1 and TRBJ1-4, with D possibly being TRBD1 (6 bases). This CDR3 region has 17 residues. Germline CDR1 and CDR2: SGHRS and YFSETQ. Deletions cut 0 bases from V and 5 bases from J, with 17 bases between. The CDR3 sequence: CASSLGGTGGLNEKLFF. The CDR3 DNA sequence: TGCGCCAGCAGCTTGGGTGGCACCGGGGGGCTGAATGAAAAACTGTTTTTT.

V usage is TRBV28 and J usage is TRBJ2-7; D remains unclear. The CDR3 consists of 14 residues. Trimming stripped 8 bases from V and 1 base from J, with 15 bases between. The germline V gene has CDR1 MDHEN and CDR2 SYDVKM. CDR3 nucleotides: TGTGCCAGCGGAAGCTTGGGTAGGTCCTACGAGCAGTACTTC. It is translated as CASGSLGRSYEQYF.

CDR3 loop: CASTRRTGELFF. Here the CDR3 DNA reads TGTGCCAGCACACGGCGCACCGGGGAGCTGTTTTTT. This chain joins TRBV28 and TRBJ2-2; D is unresolved. Trimming removed 7 bases at V and 4 bases at J, with 7 bases between. Germline loops: CDR1 MDHEN, CDR2 SYDVKM. The CDR3 consists of 12 residues.

CDR3 sequence reads: CSGGTSGNNEQFF. CDR3 bases: TGCAGCGGGGGGACTAGCGGGAACAATGAGCAGTTCTTC. J is TRBJ2-1 and V is TRBV29-1; 13 nucleotides line up with TRBD2. The V and J ends lost 7 bases and 5 bases, in that order; junction bases with no gene match: 2. Germline lookup yields CDR1 SQVTM and CDR2 ANQGSEA. The CDR3 has 13 amino acids.

V gene TRBV10-2 combines with J gene TRBJ2-7; 14 bases agree with TRBD2. The CDR3 is 17 residues long. Losses at the gene ends were 5 bases for V and 3 bases for J; bases not matched to a gene: 9. CDR1 and CDR2 from the germline V gene are WSHSY and SAAADI. The CDR3 region has the DNA TGCGCCAGCAGTCCCGGGACTAGCGGGAGAGGTGGCTACGAGCAGTACTTC. It is translated as CASSPGTSGRGGYEQYF.

V and J are TRBV29-1 and TRBJ2-3; D is ambiguous. Germline V lookup: CDR1 SQVTM, CDR2 ANQGSEA. This CDR3 is 12 amino acids long. Trimming removed 2 bases at V and 3 bases at J, with 6 bases between. This CDR3 is CSVELGTDTQYF. CDR3 sequence (DNA): TGCAGCGTTGAACTGGGGACAGATACGCAGTATTTT.

This sequence joins TRBV28 and TRBJ2-7; TRBD2 agrees at 7 bases. Germline V CDR1 and CDR2: MDHEN, SYDVKM. The CDR3 extends over 15 amino acids. V was pared by 6 bases and J by 7 bases, with 15 bases of the junction left unmatched. The CDR3, as DNA: TGTGCCAGCAGCCCCCGTAGCGGGTCGGCCCTAGAGCAGTACTTC. Its protein product is CASSPRSGSALEQYF.

V and J are TRBV7-9 and TRBJ2-1; 8 bases line up with TRBD2. There are 17 residues in the CDR3. V trimming: 2 bases; J trimming: 1 base; junction bases outside the gene matches: 7. The V gene's germline CDR1 is SEHNR and CDR2 FQNEAQ (reference sequence). CDR3 DNA: TGTGCCAGCAGCTTATCGGGAGGGCCGGAATCCTACAATGAGCAGTTCTTC. Translation: CASSLSGGPESYNEQFF. Together with reference TRBV7-9 and TRBJ2-1, the CDR3 gives the full variable domain: DTGVSQNPRHKITKRGQNVTFRCDPISEHNRLYWYRQTLGQGPEFLTYFQNEAQLEKSRLLSDRFSAERPKGSFSTLEIQRTEQGDSAMYLCASSLSGGPESYNEQFFGPGTRLTVL.

This chain links TRBV11-2 with TRBJ2-5; D tentatively fits TRBD1 or TRBD2 (5 bases each). CDR1 and CDR2 from the germline V gene are SGHAT and FQNNGV. V shed 3 bases and J shed 6 bases, with 17 bases lying between them. The length of the CDR3 is 15 residues. CDR3 bases: TGTGCCAGCAGCTTGGAGATGGCAGGGAGTCAGACCCAGTACTTC. Encoded protein: CASSLEMAGSQTQYF. Variable domain in full (rest from reference TRBV11-2 and TRBJ2-5): EAGVAQSPRYKIIEKRQSVAFWCNPISGHATLYWYQQILGQGPKLLIQFQNNGVVDDSQLPKDRFSAERLKGVDSTLKIQPAKLEDSAVYLCASSLEMAGSQTQYFGPGTRLLVL.

The CDR3 here is CASSLETGQFF. The CDR3 coding sequence is TGTGCCAGCAGCCTGGAGACGGGGCAGTTCTTC. This chain connects TRBV11-2 to TRBJ2-1; D gene uncertain. The germline gives CDR1 SGHAT, CDR2 FQNNGV. The V and J ends lost 5 bases and 12 bases respectively, with 11 bases between them. This CDR3 is built from 11 residues. The full variable domain, completed using reference TRBV11-2 and TRBJ2-1, is EAGVAQSPRYKIIEKRQSVAFWCNPISGHATLYWYQQILGQGPKLLIQFQNNGVVDDSQLPKDRFSAERLKGVDSTLKIQPAKLEDSAVYLCASSLETGQFFGPGTRLTVL.

This clone has more than one count but fewer than ten. The chain has TRBV7-8 and TRBJ2-2, with D possibly being TRBD1 (6 bases). Germline V CDR1 and CDR2: SGHVS, FQNEAQ. The CDR3 extends over 15 amino acids. The V end lost 2 bases, the J end lost 2 bases, and 9 bases lay between the germline ends. The CDR3 sequence is CASSLRGSNTGELFF. CDR3 in DNA: TGTGCCAGCAGCTTAAGGGGGTCTAACACCGGGGAGCTGTTTTTT.

This clone has a handful of counts. The V gene is TRBV27, the J gene TRBJ1-5; D remains ambiguous. Germline CDR1 and CDR2: MNHEY and SMNVEV (reference sequence). The length of the CDR3 is 14 residues. The V end was cut by 2 bases, the J end by 9 bases, with 14 bases between. CDR3 protein: CASSLGQAIGPQHF. The CDR3 coding sequence is TGTGCCAGCAGTTTAGGGCAGGCCATTGGGCCCCAGCATTTT.

This sequence joins TRBV2 and TRBJ2-5, with D possibly being TRBD1 (5 bases). The DNA matches TRBJ2-7 better at its end, which makes the J call doubtful. This CDR3 comprises 15 residues. CDR1 and CDR2 from the germline V gene are SNHLY and FYNNEI. The CDR3 loop is CASSEALQASYEQYF. CDR3 sequence (DNA): TGTGCCAGCAGTGAAGCGCTACAGGCCTCCTACGAGCAGTACTTC.

V is TRBV7-2 and J is TRBJ2-7, with 8 nucleotides matching TRBD2. The CDR3 consists of 14 residues. Germline V lookup: CDR1 SGHTA, CDR2 FQGNSA. J lost 3 bases, V lost 6 bases, and 7 bases had no gene match. DNA for the CDR3: TGTGCCAGCAGAGCAGGACTAGCATTCTACGAGCAGTACTTC. Its protein is CASRAGLAFYEQYF.

A single count supports this clone. J is TRBJ2-7 and V is TRBV19; 8 nucleotides line up with TRBD1. This CDR3 has 14 residues. Germline V CDR1 and CDR2: LNHDA, SQIVND (reference sequence). The junction had 5 bases not matched to a gene; V was cut back by 5 bases and J by 2 bases. The DNA for the CDR3 is TGTGCCAGTAGTGCCGCAGGGGGCCCCTACGAGCAGTACTTC. This encodes CASSAAGGPYEQYF.

The rearrangement uses TRBV29-1 and TRBJ1-4, with D maybe TRBD1 (5 bases). The length of the CDR3 is 12 residues. Germline V gene data show CDR1 as SQVTM and CDR2 as ANQGSEA. V shed 0 bases and J shed 13 bases, with 12 bases lying between them. CDR3 region: CSVEDLRGRLFF. The CDR3 DNA is TGCAGCGTTGAAGATCTTCGGGGGAGACTGTTTTTT.